The next 21 T cell receptor beta chains were all read from a single sample in a study of regulatory T cells in long-lasting Graves disease. The time point here: newly diagnosed GD, antithyroid drugs for less than 3 months. PBMC-derived RNA was used for the TCR library. Libraries of TCR beta came from iRepertoire HTBI primers plus Arm-PCR of CDR3 regions. Using its own MiXCR run on the multiplex PCR reads, TCRdb lists one record per CDR3 protein. Of about 440,000 distinct CDR3 sequences detected, just under 15% appear once; the ten largest clones hold approximately 15%. The sample also formed part of further work on T cells in Graves' hyperthyroidism and ophthalmopathy.

The starting material was peripheral blood mononuclear cells (PBMCs), obtained at new diagnosis, from a patient treated with antithyroid drugs. The receptors stem from a woman in her 30s with Graves disease.

This clonotype was picked up a small number of times. The chain's CDR3 is CASSQDLTSGSKYNEQFF. In DNA form, the CDR3 reads TGTGCCAGCAGCCAAGATCTAACTAGCGGGTCAAAGTACAATGAGCAGTTCTTC. The genes are TRBV14 and TRBJ2-1, with 9 nucleotides matching TRBD2. This CDR3 is 18 amino acids long. V lost 0 bases and J lost 4; bases outside the gene matches: 10. Germline CDR1 and CDR2: SGHDN and FVKESK.

The chain joins TRBV4-1 to TRBJ2-5; 13 bases are a match to TRBD2. Germline CDR1 is MGHRA and CDR2 is YSYEKL. The CDR3 is 20 amino acids. Trimming at V came to 1 base and at J to 4 bases, leaving 15 bases not matched to a gene. This chain's CDR3 is CASSQGTGLAGLKKRETQYF. As DNA, the CDR3 is TGCGCCAGCAGCCAAGGCACGGGACTAGCGGGACTAAAAAAGAGAGAGACCCAGTACTTC.

Many counts were recorded for this clonotype. The V and J genes are TRBV12-3 or TRBV12-4 and TRBJ2-1; D may match TRBD1 or TRBD2 (5 bases each). Deletions cut 6 bases from V and 0 bases from J, with 9 bases between. This CDR3 comprises 14 residues. This CDR3 is CASRPGPSYNEQFF. CDR3 coding DNA: TGTGCCAGCAGACCGGGACCCTCCTACAATGAGCAGTTCTTC.

V is TRBV12-3 or TRBV12-4 and J is TRBJ2-4; 12 bases are shared with TRBD2. The CDR3 runs to 16 residues. V lost 5 bases, J lost 8 bases, and 10 bases stayed unmatched. The CDR3 protein is CASSPGLAGFGHIQYF. CDR3 coding DNA: TGTGCCAGCAGTCCGGGACTAGCGGGCTTTGGACACATTCAGTACTTC.

This clonotype was counted only a few times. A much larger clone differs by one base, so this may be a read error. The chain links TRBV6-2 or TRBV6-3 to TRBJ1-1, with 9 bases fitting TRBD1. The germline gives CDR1 MNHEY, CDR2 SVGEGT. This CDR3 region has 16 residues. The CDR3 sequence is CTSSEASGQGFEKAFF. The CDR3, as DNA: TGTACCAGCAGTGAAGCTTCGGGACAGGGATTTGAGAAAGCTTTCTTT.

The chain uses TRBV25-1 and TRBJ1-4, with D perhaps TRBD1 (6 bases). The CDR3 is 15 residues long. Trimming cost V 7 bases and J 5 bases, with 17 bases left between them. The germline gives CDR1 MGHDK, CDR2 SYGVNS. The CDR3 coding sequence is TGTGCCAGCACCCCAAGGGGGGGAGGGAATGAAAAACTGTTTTTT. Translation gives CASTPRGGGNEKLFF.

This clonotype was recorded a few times. The genes are TRBV2 and TRBJ1-5; TRBD1 might be the D (6 bases). There are 15 residues in the CDR3. Trimming removed 2 bases at V and 3 bases at J, with 11 bases between. Germline CDR1 is SNHLY and CDR2 is FYNNEI. The CDR3 loop reads CASSEHTGLNQPQHF. In DNA, the CDR3 is TGTGCCAGCAGTGAACACACAGGGCTCAATCAGCCCCAGCATTTT.

The chain combines TRBV4-2 with TRBJ2-1; 7 nucleotides agree with TRBD2. Trimming removed 6 bases from V and 5 bases from J; junction bases left unmatched: 10. The CDR3 covers 15 residues. CDR1 is LGHNA and CDR2 is YNFKEQ in the germline V gene. The CDR3 here is CASSQRASGNNEQFF. CDR3 DNA: TGTGCCAGCAGTCAACGGGCTAGCGGCAACAATGAGCAGTTCTTC.

There are many counts of this clonotype. The chain uses TRBV18 and TRBJ1-1; 7 bases match TRBD1. The CDR3 extends over 13 amino acids. J was trimmed by 10 bases and V by 0 bases; bases with no gene match: 5. Germline V CDR1 and CDR2: KGHSH, LQKENI. CDR3 protein: CASSPPTGRGAFF. The CDR3 nucleotides read TGTGCCAGCTCACCACCGACAGGGAGGGGAGCTTTCTTT.

The J gene is TRBJ2-7, the V gene TRBV30; D is unresolved. CDR1 and CDR2 (germline): GTSNPN, SVGIG (reference sequence). V was clipped by 0 bases and J by 3 bases, with 9 bases between them. This CDR3 region has 13 residues. The CDR3 DNA follows: TGTGCCTGGAGTGTAGCAGGCGGCTACGAGCAGTACTTC. The encoded protein is CAWSVAGGYEQYF.

The genes are TRBV27 and TRBJ1-4; 9 nucleotides agree with TRBD1. Unmatched junction bases numbered 6, after V lost 6 bases and J lost 7 bases. Looked up from germline, CDR1 is MNHEY and CDR2 is SMNVEV (reference sequence). The CDR3 consists of 14 residues. Here the CDR3 reads CASRPGTGSEKLFF. For the CDR3, the DNA is TGTGCCAGCAGGCCCGGGACAGGGAGTGAAAAACTGTTTTTT. Filled out from reference TRBV27 and TRBJ1-4, the complete variable domain reads EAQVTQNPRYLITVTGKKLTVTCSQNMNHEYMSWYRQDPGLGLRQIYYSMNVEVTDKGDVPEGYKVSRKEKRNFPLILESPSPNQTSLYFCASRPGTGSEKLFFGSGTQLSVL.

This clonotype was counted ten times or more. The rearrangement links TRBV28 to TRBJ2-1; no clear D. CDR1 and CDR2 from the germline V gene are MDHEN and SYDVKM. V was clipped by 6 bases and J by 3 bases, with 9 bases between them. The CDR3 has 13 residues. The CDR3 spells CASREYNYNEQFF. In DNA, the CDR3 is TGTGCCAGCAGGGAATACAACTACAATGAGCAGTTCTTC. Based on the CDR3 plus reference TRBV28 and TRBJ2-1, the full variable domain is DVKVTQSSRYLVKRTGEKVFLECVQDMDHENMFWYRQDPGLGLRLIYFSYDVKMKEKGDIPEGYSVSREKKERFSLILESASTNQTSMYLCASREYNYNEQFFGPGTRLTVL.

This clonotype was counted a few times. The rearrangement uses TRBV12-3 or TRBV12-4 and TRBJ2-3; TRBD2 matches 10 bases. Trimming took 6 bases from V and 4 from J; bases not matched to a gene: 7. This CDR3 comprises 15 residues. The CDR3 sequence is CASSPGTSDPDTQYF. CDR3 sequence (DNA): TGTGCCAGCAGCCCCGGGACTAGCGATCCAGATACGCAGTATTTT.

In this sample, this clonotype turned up many times. This chain links TRBV6-1 with TRBJ2-7, with D perhaps assigned TRBD1 or TRBD2 (5 bases each). CDR3 length: 13 amino acids. Germline assignment: CDR1 MNHNS and CDR2 SASEGT. The V end was cut by 3 bases, the J end by 2 bases, with 8 bases between. CDR3 residues: CASSDEGPYEQYF. In DNA form, the CDR3 reads TGTGCCAGCAGTGACGAGGGACCCTACGAGCAGTACTTC.

This clonotype was detected ten times or more. V usage is TRBV3-1 and J usage is TRBJ2-7; 8 bases are a match to TRBD1. The CDR3 covers 16 residues. Germline V gene lookup returns CDR1 LGHDT and CDR2 YNNKEL (reference sequence). The trim removed 0 bases at V and 3 bases at J, leaving 7 bases unmatched. This CDR3 reads CASSQDGQGKSYEQYF. As DNA, the CDR3 is TGTGCCAGCAGCCAAGACGGACAGGGAAAAAGCTACGAGCAGTACTTC.

This clonotype was observed at least ten times. J is TRBJ2-5 and V is TRBV28; possibly TRBD1 for D (5 bases). CDR1 and CDR2 (germline): MDHEN, SYDVKM. V was pared by 10 bases and J by 0 bases, with 12 bases between. The CDR3 sequence is 13 residues long. CDR3 region: CATRQTYQETQYF. DNA of the CDR3: TGTGCCACTCGACAGACTTACCAAGAGACCCAGTACTTC.

This clonotype occurred many times. V is TRBV20-1 and J is TRBJ2-1, with unresolved D. This CDR3 has 13 residues. CDR1 is DFQATT, CDR2 SNEGSKA, per germline (reference sequence). The V end was cut by 3 bases, the J end by 6 bases, with 12 bases between. The CDR3 coding sequence is TGCAGTGCTAGGACCCATTCTGGCAATGAGCAGTTCTTC. Protein product: CSARTHSGNEQFF.

This clonotype was counted many times. CDR3 sequence reads: CASLRGGQQFF. CDR3 nucleotides: TGTGCCAGCCTGAGGGGGGGCCAGCAGTTCTTC. J is TRBJ2-1 and V is TRBV7-9; D possibly corresponds to TRBD2 (7 bases). Germline loops: CDR1 SEHNR, CDR2 FQNEAQ (reference sequence). CDR3 length equals 11 residues. Trimming left V 8 bases short and J 11 bases short, with 13 bases between.

This clonotype was detected only a few times. This chain's CDR3 is CASSFRTSGMWEQYF. The CDR3 DNA is TGCGCCAGCAGCTTTCGGACTAGCGGGATGTGGGAGCAGTACTTC. The chain carries TRBV5-1 and TRBJ2-7; TRBD2 agrees at 12 bases. V lost 2 bases to trimming and J lost 7 bases; unmatched junction nucleotides: 7. Germline assignment: CDR1 SGHRS and CDR2 YFSETQ. The length of the CDR3 is 15 residues.

This clonotype was detected ten times or more. J is TRBJ2-5 and V is TRBV7-9, with unresolved D. CDR1 SEHNR and CDR2 FQNEAQ come from the germline V gene (reference sequence). The CDR3 is made up of 14 amino acids. With 1 base removed from V and 3 bases from J, the gap between germline ends came to 9 bases. CDR3 sequence reads: CASSLGGWEETQYF. Written as DNA, the CDR3 is TGTGCCAGCAGCTTAGGCGGATGGGAAGAGACCCAGTACTTC.

This clonotype came up once. Just one base apart from a much larger clone, this may be a read error. V is TRBV28 and J is TRBJ2-7; 8 nucleotides line up with TRBD2. CDR1 is MDHEN and CDR2 is SYDVKM in the germline V gene. The trim removed 4 bases at V and 7 bases at J, leaving 18 bases unmatched. The CDR3 loop spans 17 amino acids. The CDR3 region is CASSYSPPSGSYNEQYF. The CDR3 coding sequence is TGTGCCAGCAGTTACTCTCCCCCTAGCGGGTCCTACAATGAGCAGTACTTC.